This T cell receptor beta chain came from a study of blood T cell repertoires in COVID-19. V was cut by 4 bases and J by 6 bases, with 14 bases left in between. Per the germline V gene, CDR1 is SGDLS and CDR2 is YYNGEE. The CDR3 covers 14 residues. As processed by the authors: Reference gene primer amplification gave estimated nucleated cell counts. The assay was immunoSEQ multiplex PCR, and TCRdb's table has in-frame clones only and misses some. V and J calls plus clone size are reproduced from that table; the DNA served to infer D and trimming. Seen here are some 69,000 clones, roughly nine tenths observed once, and the top ten hold approximately 5%.

Material: peripheral blood. This TCR derives from a woman aged 50 to 60 with active COVID-19. The chain recombines TRBV9 with TRBJ2-1, with D maybe TRBD1 (6 bases). CDR3 protein: CASSPLGGPNEQFF. The CDR3, as DNA: TGTGCCAGCAGCCCTCTTGGGGGCCCCAATGAGCAGTTCTTC. The complete variable domain, with remaining parts taken from reference TRBV9 and TRBJ2-1, reads DSGVTQTPKHLITATGQRVTLRCSPRSGDLSVYWYQQSLDQGLQFLIQYYNGEERAKGNILERFSAQQFPDLHSELNLSSLELGDSALYFCASSPLGGPNEQFFGPGTRLTVL.